Shown below are 32 T cell receptor beta chains from a single sample sequenced in a study of type 1 regulatory T cells. TCRdb analysed the reads with MiXCR anew, one entry per CDR3 protein. The repertoire includes around 88,000 distinct CDR3 sequences, roughly 31% of them detected once, and about 2% sits in the top ten. Sequences were obtained from CD4+ T cells, either the whole sample or a sorted fraction (not recorded which). These receptors came from a human donor in good health.

This chain uses TRBV14 with TRBJ1-6; D remains unclear. Germline assignment: CDR1 SGHDN and CDR2 FVKESK. Deletions cut 0 bases from V and 10 bases from J, with 7 bases between. There are 13 residues in the CDR3. This CDR3 reads CASSQDLGSPLHF. The CDR3 DNA reads TGTGCCAGCAGCCAAGATCTGGGATCACCCCTCCACTTT.

V and J are TRBV12-3 or TRBV12-4 and TRBJ2-1; the match to TRBD2 covers 8 bases. J was trimmed by 9 bases and V by 8 bases; bases with no gene match: 6. This CDR3 contains 12 residues. The CDR3 region has the DNA TGTGCCAGCGGCACGGGGGGGGGTGAGCAGTTCTTC. Translated, it gives CASGTGGGEQFF.

This clonotype was seen only a few times. J is TRBJ2-1 and V is TRBV2, with D possibly TRBD1 on 5 matching bases. The V end lost 6 bases, the J end lost 6 bases, and 12 bases lay between the germline ends. CDR3 size: 13 residues. The germline V gene encodes CDR1 SNHLY and CDR2 FYNNEI. CDR3 in DNA: TGTGCCAGCAGGGCCGCTAGGGGCAATGAGCAGTTCTTC. Its translation is CASRAARGNEQFF. The full variable domain, rest sourced from reference TRBV2 and TRBJ2-1, is EPEVTQTPSHQVTQMGQEVILRCVPISNHLYFYWYRQILGQKVEFLVSFYNNEISEKSEIFDDQFSVERPDGSNFTLKIRSTKLEDSAMYFCASRAARGNEQFFGPGTRLTVL.

This clonotype was counted a few times. J is TRBJ2-7 and V is TRBV25-1; unclear D gene. This CDR3 region has 15 residues. Trimming left V 1 base short and J 1 base short, with 11 bases between. CDR1 and CDR2 (germline): MGHDK, SYGVNS. As DNA, the CDR3 is TGTGCCAGCAGTGAATCGAGGACCGGGTCCTACGAGCAGTACTTC. This translates into CASSESRTGSYEQYF.

This clonotype was observed a few times. The chain combines TRBV20-1 with TRBJ1-2; perhaps TRBD1 as D (5 bases). V was clipped by 0 bases and J by 6 bases, with 17 bases between them. The CDR3 contains 15 residues. Germline V gene lookup returns CDR1 DFQATT and CDR2 SNEGSKA (reference sequence). The CDR3 loop is CSARDLRGRPDGYTF. CDR3 DNA: TGCAGTGCTAGAGATCTAAGGGGCCGACCGGATGGCTACACCTTC.

CDR3 sequence: CASRTGGGGEQFF. The CDR3 nucleotides read TGTGCCAGCAGAACGGGGGGGGGAGGTGAGCAGTTCTTC. This chain connects TRBV6-2 or TRBV6-3 to TRBJ2-1; 8 positions match TRBD2. The CDR3 length is 13 residues. V lost 6 bases to trimming and J lost 9 bases; unmatched junction nucleotides: 7. CDR1 and CDR2 from the germline V gene are MNHEY and SVGEGT.

The rearrangement uses TRBV28 and TRBJ1-5; TRBD1 might be the D (5 bases). The CDR3 contains 16 residues. Germline CDR1 MDHEN, CDR2 SYDVKM. The V end lost 11 bases, the J end lost 2 bases, and 22 bases lay between the germline ends. The CDR3 DNA is TGTGCCTCTCAGAGGGACGCAGGTTTGGGCAATCAGCCCCAGCATTTT. It translates to CASQRDAGLGNQPQHF.

CDR3 in amino acids: CASSLGRAGEQYF. The CDR3 DNA reads as TGTGCCAGCAGTTTAGGAAGAGCGGGAGAGCAGTACTTC. The genes are TRBV12-3 or TRBV12-4 and TRBJ2-7; TRBD2 matches 7 bases. Trimming at V came to 1 base and at J to 7 bases, leaving 4 bases not matched to a gene. The CDR3 spans 13 residues.

This clonotype was counted a few times. V usage is TRBV3-1 and J usage is TRBJ1-1; D uncertain. The CDR3 sequence is 14 residues long. The V end was cut by 4 bases, the J end by 0 bases, with 9 bases between. Germline V gene sequence: CDR1 LGHDT, CDR2 YNNKEL (reference sequence). CDR3: CASSPAVLNTEAFF. The CDR3, as DNA: TGTGCCAGCAGCCCGGCAGTGTTGAACACTGAAGCTTTCTTT.

This clonotype was counted between two and nine times. J is TRBJ2-1 and V is TRBV18; no clear D. Germline assignment: CDR1 KGHSH and CDR2 LQKENI. V lost 5 bases to trimming and J lost 6 bases, with 11 bases between them. The CDR3 is made up of 13 amino acids. The CDR3 here is CASSTGSSNEQFF. DNA of the CDR3: TGTGCCAGCTCAACCGGATCTAGCAATGAGCAGTTCTTC.

CDR3 in amino acids: CASSIRGTDSGNEQFF. In DNA form, the CDR3 reads TGTGCCAGTAGTATCCGGGGGACAGATAGCGGCAATGAGCAGTTCTTC. The chain has TRBV19 and TRBJ2-1; a weak D match, TRBD1 (7 bases). The CDR3 spans 16 residues. The germline gives CDR1 LNHDA, CDR2 SQIVND (reference sequence). Deletions cut 3 bases from V and 6 bases from J, with 18 bases between.

This clonotype showed up just a few times. V is TRBV3-1 and J is TRBJ2-2, with D possibly TRBD2 on 6 matching bases. CDR3 size: 16 residues. Germline CDR1 reads LGHDT; CDR2 reads YNNKEL (reference sequence). Trimming took 5 bases from V and 2 from J, leaving 15 bases between them. CDR3 coding DNA: TGTGCCAGCAGCAGTCACGGGAGTTTAAACACCGGGGAGCTGTTTTTT. Protein sequence: CASSSHGSLNTGELFF.

This rearrangement joins TRBV20-1 to TRBJ2-7, with 7 bases identical to TRBD1. Per germline, CDR1 DFQATT and CDR2 SNEGSKA (reference sequence). CDR3 size: 13 residues. With V trimmed by 5 bases and J by 6 bases, 10 bases remained unmatched. CDR3 protein: CSAVLGTAAEQYF. The CDR3 nucleotides are TGCAGTGCTGTTCTCGGGACAGCCGCCGAGCAGTACTTC.

Here the CDR3 DNA reads TGCAGTGCTAGTCCGCAGCGGGTAGGGGATACGCAGTATTTT. This gives the protein CSASPQRVGDTQYF. V gene TRBV20-1 combines with J gene TRBJ2-3, with a tentative D call TRBD2 (6 bases). The CDR3 spans 14 residues. Germline lookup yields CDR1 DFQATT and CDR2 SNEGSKA (reference sequence). The V end lost 3 bases, the J end lost 6 bases, and 16 bases lay between the germline ends.

This clonotype was seen more than once but under ten times. The rearrangement links TRBV6-2 or TRBV6-3 to TRBJ2-7; D tentatively reads TRBD1 or TRBD2 (5 bases each). The V end lost 6 bases, the J end lost 0 bases, and 15 bases lay between the germline ends. The CDR3 has 15 amino acids. The V gene's germline CDR1 is MNHEY and CDR2 SVGEGT. DNA of the CDR3: TGTGCCAGCAGATCCGGGACGGCTCTCTCCTACGAGCAGTACTTC. This translates into CASRSGTALSYEQYF.

This sequence joins TRBV7-2 and TRBJ2-7, with D perhaps matching TRBD1 or TRBD2 (5 bases each). This CDR3 contains 16 residues. The V end lost 1 base, the J end lost 2 bases, and 15 bases lay between the germline ends. Germline lookup yields CDR1 SGHTA and CDR2 FQGNSA. As DNA, the CDR3 is TGTGCCAGCAGCTTAGGGGGGACGGTGGCACCCTACGAGCAGTACTTC. Protein product: CASSLGGTVAPYEQYF.

This rearrangement joins TRBV10-3 to TRBJ2-3; no firm D call. This CDR3 contains 14 residues. The ends were cut back, 0 bases at V and 9 bases at J, with 13 bases in the middle. Germline V gene data show CDR1 as ENHRY and CDR2 as SYGVKD. CDR3 in amino acids: CAISESIEEATQYF. The CDR3, as DNA: TGTGCCATCAGTGAGTCGATTGAGGAAGCCACGCAGTATTTT.

The gene calls are TRBV4-1 and TRBJ2-7; TRBD2 matches at 9 bases. The trim removed 1 base at V and 4 bases at J, leaving 11 bases unmatched. This CDR3 spans 17 amino acids. Germline V gene lookup returns CDR1 MGHRA and CDR2 YSYEKL. The CDR3 protein is CASSQVLSGGSFYEQYF. The DNA of the CDR3 is TGCGCCAGCAGCCAAGTCTTAAGCGGGGGGAGTTTTTACGAGCAGTACTTC.

In its sample, this clonotype was seen a few times. The rearrangement joins TRBV2 to TRBJ1-6; D is uncertain. The CDR3 loop spans 13 amino acids. The germline V gene has CDR1 SNHLY and CDR2 FYNNEI. The V and J ends lost 7 bases and 2 bases respectively, with 6 bases between them. CDR3 DNA: TGTGCCAGCACGGCAGCCTATAATTCACCCCTCCACTTT. This encodes CASTAAYNSPLHF.

This clonotype was counted only a few times. The CDR3 DNA reads TGTGCCACCCTGGACAGGGGTTACACTGAAGCTTTCTTT. This sequence encodes CATLDRGYTEAFF. The chain combines TRBV6-5 with TRBJ1-1; 9 nucleotides align to TRBD1. The CDR3 has 13 amino acids. The V and J ends lost 10 bases and 3 bases, in that order; junction bases with no gene match: 6. Germline V CDR1 and CDR2: MNHEY, SVGAGI.

V and J are TRBV20-1 and TRBJ2-1; D possibly corresponds to TRBD2 (6 bases). Germline CDR1 DFQATT, CDR2 SNEGSKA (reference sequence). The length of the CDR3 is 16 residues. Trimming took 3 bases from V and 6 from J, leaving 21 bases between them. The CDR3 DNA reads TGCAGTGCTAGGGAGGGGTACCCCTGTAGTGGCAATGAGCAGTTCTTC. This translates into CSAREGYPCSGNEQFF.

This clonotype was found a few times. The chain recombines TRBV6-2 or TRBV6-3 with TRBJ2-1; the D is unclear. The germline V and J ends were trimmed by 1 base and 6 bases, with 4 bases remaining between them. From germline, CDR1 is MNHEY and CDR2 SVGEGT. This CDR3 has 12 residues. CDR3 DNA: TGTGCCAGCAGTTACTTCGGCAATGAGCAGTTCTTC. It translates to CASSYFGNEQFF.

This clonotype was seen more than once but under ten times. The chain is built from TRBV4-1 and TRBJ1-4; weak D call: TRBD1 (5 bases). The V end lost 2 bases, the J end lost 4 bases, and 11 bases lay between the germline ends. CDR3 length equals 15 residues. Germline CDR1 reads MGHRA; CDR2 reads YSYEKL. The CDR3 DNA reads TGCGCCAGCAGCCAACAAGGGGATCTTAATGAAAAACTGTTTTTT. The encoded protein is CASSQQGDLNEKLFF.

This chain links TRBV20-1 with TRBJ1-2, with unresolved D. CDR1 is DFQATT and CDR2 is SNEGSKA in the germline V gene (reference sequence). The CDR3 runs to 13 residues. Trimming pared 0 bases from V and 4 bases from J, leaving 9 bases between. CDR3 sequence (DNA): TGCAGTGCTAGAGAATCTACAAGCTATGGCTACACCTTC. This sequence encodes CSARESTSYGYTF.

This clonotype has a handful of counts. The J gene is TRBJ2-3, the V gene TRBV7-9; 9 positions match TRBD1. V was pared by 8 bases and J by 3 bases, with 6 bases of the junction left unmatched. CDR1 is SEHNR and CDR2 is FQNEAQ in the germline V gene (reference sequence). The CDR3 runs 14 residues. CDR3 in DNA: TGTGCCAGCTCGTGGGACAGGGCAACAGATACGCAGTATTTT. Translated, it gives CASSWDRATDTQYF.

This rearrangement joins TRBV20-1 to TRBJ2-7, with a weak D call TRBD2 (6 bases). Trimming took off 6 bases at V and 4 bases at J, with 13 bases between the two ends. The germline V gene has CDR1 DFQATT and CDR2 SNEGSKA (reference sequence). This CDR3 is 12 amino acids long. CDR3 protein: CSATEGRYEQYF. The DNA for the CDR3 is TGCAGTGCCACGGAGGGTCGGTACGAGCAGTACTTC.

This clonotype was seen a few times. This chain uses TRBV6-1 with TRBJ2-7; 12 positions agree with TRBD2. Germline V gene data show CDR1 as MNHNS and CDR2 as SASEGT. The J segment lost 5 bases and the V segment lost 2 bases, leaving 4 bases of the junction unmatched. CDR3 length: 15 residues. In DNA, the CDR3 is TGTGCCAGCAGTGAATTGACTAGCGGGAGCAACGAGCAGTACTTC. Its protein is CASSELTSGSNEQYF.

The rearrangement links TRBV9 to TRBJ2-3, with 10 bases identical to TRBD2. V dropped 4 bases and J dropped 6; count of bases not matched to a gene: 17. The CDR3 is 18 residues long. CDR1 is SGDLS and CDR2 is YYNGEE in the germline V gene. This CDR3 reads CASSPYQGLAGAPDTQYF. CDR3 sequence (DNA): TGTGCCAGCAGCCCTTACCAGGGGCTAGCGGGAGCACCCGATACGCAGTATTTT.

The V gene is TRBV20-1, the J gene TRBJ2-1; 8 positions agree with TRBD2. V lost 3 bases and J lost 6; bases outside the gene matches: 10. Germline lookup yields CDR1 DFQATT and CDR2 SNEGSKA (reference sequence). CDR3 length: 15 residues. CDR3 in DNA: TGCAGTGCTAGTTCCGGGACTAGTGTATTCAATGAGCAGTTCTTC. Amino acids: CSASSGTSVFNEQFF.

J is TRBJ2-3 and V is TRBV6-1; no clear D gene. V dropped 7 bases and J dropped 5 bases, with 10 bases sitting between them. This CDR3 has 12 amino acids. Germline V lookup: CDR1 MNHNS, CDR2 SASEGT. The chain's CDR3 is CASKPWGDTQYF. The CDR3 DNA sequence: TGTGCCAGCAAGCCTTGGGGAGATACGCAGTATTTT.

This sequence joins TRBV7-8 and TRBJ2-6, with D hard to call. The CDR3 has 15 amino acids. CDR1 is SGHVS and CDR2 is FQNEAQ in the germline V gene. Trimming stripped 4 bases from V and 3 bases from J, with 10 bases between. CDR3: CASSSSRLGANVLTF. CDR3 coding DNA: TGTGCCAGCAGCTCCTCGCGGCTTGGGGCCAACGTCCTGACTTTC.

The V gene is TRBV20-1, the J gene TRBJ2-7; TRBD1 aligns across 9 bases. Germline lookup yields CDR1 DFQATT and CDR2 SNEGSKA (reference sequence). CDR3 length: 13 amino acids. V lost 7 bases and J lost 1; bases outside the gene matches: 5. The CDR3 DNA reads TGCAGTGTGGGGACAGGGCTATCCTACGAGCAGTACTTC. Translation: CSVGTGLSYEQYF.